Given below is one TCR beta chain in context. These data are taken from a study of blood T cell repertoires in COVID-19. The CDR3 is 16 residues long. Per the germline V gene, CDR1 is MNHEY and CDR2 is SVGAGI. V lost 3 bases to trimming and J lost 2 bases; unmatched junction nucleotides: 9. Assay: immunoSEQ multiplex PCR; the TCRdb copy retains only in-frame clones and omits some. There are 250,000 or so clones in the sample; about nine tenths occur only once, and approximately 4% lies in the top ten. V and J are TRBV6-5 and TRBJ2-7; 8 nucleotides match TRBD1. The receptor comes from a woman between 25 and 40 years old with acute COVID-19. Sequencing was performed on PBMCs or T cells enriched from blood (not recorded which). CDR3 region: CASSYDLGTGPYEQYF. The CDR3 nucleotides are TGTGCCAGCAGTTATGATTTAGGGACAGGACCCTACGAGCAGTACTTC.